A selection of T cell receptor beta chains follows, all from one sample in a study of blood T cell repertoires in COVID-19. The method was immunoSEQ multiplex PCR; TCRdb's version includes in-frame clones alone and lacks a portion of them. This table has under 250,000 clones, about 88% appearing once. The source material was peripheral blood. Every receptor here comes from a man aged 45 to 65 with COVID-19, enrolled during active disease. The CDR3 runs from the conserved cysteine through the conserved F or W. The D gene is left open where the match is weak. Clone size appears in some rows only: once, few, many, or a class for an expanded clone.

J gene	V gene	clone size	D gene	CDR3 DNA	CDR3 protein
TRBJ2-7	TRBV12-3/TRBV12-4	once	-	TGTGCCAGCGCTGACAGACACTACGAGCAGTACTTC	CASADRHYEQYF
TRBJ2-5	TRBV20-1	-	-	TGCAGTGCTAGTCCCCCTGCCCTACAAGAGACCCAGTACTTC	CSASPPALQETQYF
TRBJ1-1	TRBV5-1	few	TRBD1	TGCGCCAGCAGCCCTGATGACAGGGCGACGAACACTGAAGCTTTCTTT	CASSPDDRATNTEAFF
TRBJ1-5	TRBV2	-	-	TGTGCCAGCAGGGTTTCGGGGAATCAGCCCCAGCATTTT	CASRVSGNQPQHF
TRBJ1-5	TRBV9	-	TRBD1	TGTGCCAGCAGCGTAGGAGGTCAGGGGGGTCAGCCCCAGCATTTT	CASSVGGQGGQPQHF
TRBJ2-1	TRBV5-1	-	TRBD1	TGCGCCAGCAGAACGGGACAGGGGAGAGAGCAGTTCTTC	CASRTGQGREQFF
TRBJ1-2	TRBV5-5	-	-	TGTGCCAGCAGCTTGAGGGAGGCGGCTAACTATGGCTACACCTTC	CASSLREAANYGYTF
TRBJ1-1	TRBV5-4	-	-	TGTGCCAGCAGCTTGGATTCTGACACTGAAGCTTTCTTT	CASSLDSDTEAFF
TRBJ1-1	TRBV3-1/TRBV3-2	-	TRBD1	TGTGCCAGCAGCCATCAGGACAGGCCCATGAACACTGAAGCTTTCTTT	CASSHQDRPMNTEAFF
TRBJ2-1	TRBV5-6	-	TRBD2	TGTGCCAGCAGCGTGAGCGGGAGCTCCTACAATGAGCAGTTCTTC	CASSVSGSSYNEQFF
TRBJ2-3	TRBV30	-	-	TGTGCCTGGAGTGTACCCCAAGCGAAGGATACGCAGTATTTT	CAWSVPQAKDTQYF
TRBJ2-2	TRBV5-1	once	TRBD2	TGCGCCAGCAGTGCTAGCGGGAGTTGGACCGGGGAGCTGTTTTTT	CASSASGSWTGELFF
TRBJ1-2	TRBV12-3/TRBV12-4	few	-	TGTGCCAGCAGTTCCCGCTATGGCTACACCTTC	CASSSRYGYTF
TRBJ1-5	TRBV4-1	once	-	TGCGCCAGCAGCCAAGATCAAGCGGGCTTCCGCAGCAATCAGCCCCAGCATTTT	CASSQDQAGFRSNQPQHF
TRBJ1-1	TRBV2	-	TRBD1	TGTGCCAGCAGTAACAGGGGGCTGAACACTGAAGCTTTCTTT	CASSNRGLNTEAFF
TRBJ2-1	TRBV12-3/TRBV12-4	-	TRBD2	TGTGCCAGCAGACTAGCGGGAGGGTGGTTGTTCTTC	CASRLAGGWLFF
TRBJ1-3	TRBV4-1	-	TRBD1	TGCGCCAGCAGCCAAGAAGTTGGGACAGCCGATGGTAACACCATATATTTT	CASSQEVGTADGNTIYF
TRBJ2-7	TRBV7-9	-	TRBD1	TGTGCCAGCCAGACCGGGACAGGAGCTCGCGAGCAGTACTTC	CASQTGTGAREQYF
TRBJ2-7	TRBV5-1	once	-	TGCGCCAGCAGCCTCCAAGGACAAACATACGAGCAGTACTTC	CASSLQGQTYEQYF
TRBJ2-2	TRBV5-1	-	-	TGCGCCAGCAGCTTTCAGCCTAGCAAGAACGCCGGGGAGCTGTTTTTT	CASSFQPSKNAGELFF
TRBJ1-5	TRBV6-5	-	-	TGTGCCAGCACCCCTTCGGGAGAGCCCCAGCATTTT	CASTPSGEPQHF
TRBJ2-5	TRBV19	-	-	TGTGCCAGTAGTATTAGCGGTAACTTCCAAGAGACCCAGTACTTC	CASSISGNFQETQYF
TRBJ2-2	TRBV2	-	TRBD2	TGTGCCAGCAGTTCCGGGACTAGCGGGGGGCTAGACACCGGGGAGCTGTTTTTT	CASSSGTSGGLDTGELFF
TRBJ2-2	TRBV11-2	-	TRBD2	TGTGCCAGCAGCTCCGGGACTAGCGGGAGGGTAGGGGAGCTGTTTTTT	CASSSGTSGRVGELFF
TRBJ2-2	TRBV5-1	-	-	TGCGCCAGCAGCTTGGACGGCCCGAGGGTCGGGGAGCTGTTTTTT	CASSLDGPRVGELFF
TRBJ2-2	TRBV9	-	-	TGTGCCAGCAGCGTAGGGGGCAGGAGGGCGAACACCGGGGAGCTGTTTTTT	CASSVGGRRANTGELFF
TRBJ1-1	TRBV18	-	-	TGTGCCAGCTCAACGAAGACAGACCCGAACACTGAAGCTTTCTTT	CASSTKTDPNTEAFF
TRBJ2-7	TRBV5-4	-	-	TGTGCCAGCAGCTTGATCAGGGGAACTGACCGATACGAGCAGTACTTC	CASSLIRGTDRYEQYF
TRBJ2-2	TRBV19	-	-	TGTGCCAGTAGTATAGTGGCAGAGAACACCGGGGAGCTGTTTTTT	CASSIVAENTGELFF
TRBJ2-7	TRBV6-5	-	TRBD1	TGTGCCAGCAGTACCCGACAGGGGGCTTACGAGCAGTACTTC	CASSTRQGAYEQYF
TRBJ2-1	TRBV10-3	-	-	TGTGCCATCAGTCCCCGGGACTCCTCCTACAATGAGCAGTTCTTC	CAISPRDSSYNEQFF
TRBJ2-2	TRBV28	-	TRBD2	TGTGCCAGCAGCTCTATTCCGGGACTAGCGGGGGGAAAAACCGGGGAGCTGTTTTTT	CASSSIPGLAGGKTGELFF
TRBJ2-1	TRBV2	-	-	TGTGCCAGCAGTGATAGGGGGGGCCCAGAGAATGAGCAGTTCTTC	CASSDRGGPENEQFF
TRBJ2-7	TRBV2	-	-	TGTGCCAGCATGGGCAGGGAATTGTACGAGCAGTACTTC	CASMGRELYEQYF
TRBJ1-4	TRBV5-5	once	-	TGTGCCAGCAGCATTAATGGGGCACCTAATGAAAAACTGTTTTTT	CASSINGAPNEKLFF
TRBJ2-7	TRBV12-3/TRBV12-4	once	-	TGTGCCAGCAGTTTAACGGGAAGAAGCGAGCAGTACTTC	CASSLTGRSEQYF
TRBJ2-2	TRBV3-1/TRBV3-2	-	TRBD2	TGTGCCAGCAGCCTTAGCGGGAGAAAAGGAACCGGGGAGCTGTTTTTT	CASSLSGRKGTGELFF
TRBJ2-1	TRBV9	-	TRBD2	TGTGCCAGCAGCGCCAGCGGGAGGGCCTACAATGAGCAGTTCTTC	CASSASGRAYNEQFF
TRBJ2-2	TRBV12-3/TRBV12-4	-	TRBD1	TGTGCCAGCTGCAGGGGGCGCATCGGGGAGCTGTTTTTT	CASCRGRIGELFF
TRBJ2-1	TRBV9	-	TRBD1	TGTGCCAGCAGCTTGACAGGGGACCCCTACAATGAGCAGTTCTTC	CASSLTGDPYNEQFF